This TCR beta chain comes out of a study of T cells in Graves' hyperthyroidism and ophthalmopathy. Study-wide results and limits: Expanded thyroid clonotypes (above 0.001) were mostly also found in blood.

Notes on this clonotype: Its target is not known.

Every diagnosis used clinical symptoms, serum thyroxine and TRAb, thyroid ultrasound and orbital computed tomography. Out of over 9 ml of fresh peripheral blood came the PBMCs. The investigators amplified TCR beta CDR3 regions from RNA transcripts. An initial round of RT-PCR targeting the TCR CDR3 relied on the HTBI primer set. MiXCR was run by TCRdb on the multiplex PCR reads, yielding one entry per CDR3 protein. This table holds hundreds of thousands of distinct CDR3 sequences, about a sixth found once. The CDR3 runs to 15 residues. With V trimmed by 3 bases and J by 4 bases, 5 bases remained unmatched. CDR1 and CDR2 from the germline V gene are LNHDA and SQIVND (reference sequence).

This chain links TRBV19 with TRBJ2-2, with 7 positions matching TRBD2. Material: blood. The receptor was isolated from a woman under 30 with Graves' hyperthyroidism. The CDR3: CASSILSGVTGELFF. The CDR3 nucleotides read TGTGCCAGTAGTATCCTAAGCGGGGTCACCGGGGAGCTGTTTTTT.